Listed below are T cell receptor beta chains from one sample, sequenced in a study of blood T cell repertoires in COVID-19. Assay: immunoSEQ multiplex PCR; the TCRdb copy retains only in-frame clones and omits some. Among a few hundred thousand clones listed, 84% were seen once. The sample comprised PBMCs or T cells enriched from blood (not recorded which). These receptors were collected from a woman between 35 and 50 years old who had recovered from COVID-19. The CDR3 runs from the conserved cysteine through the conserved F or W. Each record gives: J gene, clone size, D gene, V gene, CDR3 protein, CDR3 DNA. D genes are given only for firm matches. Some rows mark clone size as missing; the rest say once, few, many or name a class of expanded clone.

J: TRBJ1-2
size: many
D: TRBD1
V: TRBV7-9
CDR3: CASRDTGGSVVGYTF
DNA: TGTGCCAGCAGGGACACAGGGGGAAGCGTGGTGGGCTACACCTTC

J: TRBJ2-2
size: -
D: -
V: TRBV19
CDR3: CASSIPGLNTGELFF
DNA: TGTGCCAGTAGTATACCCGGACTGAACACCGGGGAGCTGTTTTTT

J: TRBJ2-2
size: -
D: -
V: TRBV27
CDR3: CASSLYAGRELFF
DNA: TGTGCCAGCAGTTTATATGCGGGGAGGGAGCTGTTTTTT

J: TRBJ1-5
size: -
D: -
V: TRBV2
CDR3: CASSGTVNQPQHF
DNA: TGTGCCAGCAGTGGGACAGTCAATCAGCCCCAGCATTTT

J: TRBJ2-1
size: -
D: TRBD2
V: TRBV5-4
CDR3: CASSPQGGSRYNEQFF
DNA: TGTGCCAGCAGCCCGCAGGGCGGGAGCCGTTACAATGAGCAGTTCTTC

J: TRBJ1-6
size: -
D: TRBD1
V: TRBV12-3/TRBV12-4
CDR3: CASSWDSNSPLHF
DNA: TGTGCCAGCAGCTGGGACAGTAATTCACCCCTCCACTTT

J: TRBJ2-5
size: -
D: -
V: TRBV6-5
CDR3: CASSLLPGGRETQYF
DNA: TGTGCCAGCAGTTTGCTCCCAGGTGGCCGAGAGACCCAGTACTTC

J: TRBJ1-5
size: -
D: -
V: TRBV28
CDR3: CASSPHVQGTQPQHF
DNA: TGTGCCAGCAGTCCTCATGTACAGGGCACGCAGCCCCAGCATTTT

J: TRBJ2-6
size: many
D: -
V: TRBV7-9
CDR3: CASSFPSSSSGANVLTF
DNA: TGTGCCAGCAGCTTCCCCTCTTCGAGCTCTGGGGCCAACGTCCTGACTTTC

J: TRBJ2-3
size: few
D: -
V: TRBV5-1
CDR3: CASSKSYRDTQYF
DNA: TGCGCCAGCAGCAAGAGCTACAGAGATACGCAGTATTTT